This TCR beta chain appears in the sequencing data of a study of T cell repertoires in breast cancer (TCRdb year 2016). Describing the broader study: Tumors, lymph nodes and peripheral blood lymphocytes from breast cancer patients were profiled in the study, along with peripheral blood from healthy control donors. Most of the roughly 20 patient tumors analyzed for shared TCRs were ER+/PR+. Nine healthy donors, of an age range similar to that of the patients, were included as controls. On average, sequencing produced roughly 500,000 sequences per sample and approximately 9 reads per input cell. Because breast cancer has a low mutational burden and rarely has common mutations, the study reasoned that TCRs shared between breast cancer patients would target shared antigens. After being minced and digested with Liberase and DNase, tumors and tumor-involved lymph nodes were passed through 70-um and 40-um filters. Blood samples were separated by Ficoll, whereas tumor-free lymph nodes were processed without any enzymatic digestion. The paper's findings and limits, for the study overall: Because transcript abundance and primer differences skewed clone recovery, emulsion RT-PCR was regarded as qualitative rather than quantitative. Tumor-involved sentinel lymph nodes shared about fourfold more TCRs with matched tumor repertoires than tumor-free nodes (roughly 8% versus 2%). Shared TCRs showed TRBV7 predominance, possibly reflecting tumor recognition or mispriming bias from eight TRBV7 primers. Shared TCRs were encoded by various nucleotide sequences, which suggests selection and expansion based on antigen. Discarding singleton TCRs and sampling only part of each tumor may have missed genuine antitumor clones. Approximately 18 TCR pairs were shared across seven or more patient tumors and were rarely found in control blood, which suggests possible tumor specificity.

Receptor libraries were prepared by emulsion pairing. A second nested PCR with blocking oligos suppressed unpaired genes, then a third nested PCR added Illumina adaptors and barcodes. Each emulsion RT-PCR master mix held about 4,500-260,000 T cells and included C-region, Stepout and V-region primers. Emulsions were generated with the Micellula Emulsion and Purification Kit, and RT-PCR used Qiagen OneStep RT-PCR reagents. The pooled libraries were sequenced on an Illumina MiSeq using paired-end 2 x 250 reads. For the original study's pipeline: Read pairs were joined in Galaxy and clipped at the engineered overlap into separate alpha and beta files; unclipped reads were discarded. Alpha-beta pairs were assigned with CompleteTCR, a MiTCR-based pipeline that links chains sharing read cluster identifiers using an R script. TCR sequences seen only once, which were about 1-3.3%, were removed as potential sequencing errors. TCRdb passed the public sequencing reads through fastp at Q25 and MiXCR, retaining productive beta sequences. Each entry merges the rows of one CDR3 protein and shows their most common DNA and genes. In this record, the V and J calls reflect TCRdb's handling and not the investigators' own analysis. The table for this sample lists some 37,000 distinct CDR3 sequences; 45% of them were counted only once. The ten largest make up roughly 60% of the sample.

To analyze paired alpha-beta TCRs of CD8+ T cells, the researchers used an expanded emulsion RT-PCR method with primers covering all TCR V genes. CD8+ T cells were isolated with a CD8 positive selection kit and were then incubated overnight in 8.5 to 10 IU/mL IL-2 prior to emulsion RT-PCR. As to this clonotype: Its specific antigen is unknown. There are no base qualities to consult, and no much larger clone falls within one base.

CDR1 and CDR2 are read off the germline V gene as SNHLY and FYNNEI. The CDR3 goes from the cysteine to the phenylalanine over 14 residues. The CDR3 DNA has 42 bases and is translated from base 1. V has 5 bases trimmed and J has 0 bases trimmed; junction bases matching no gene number 3. The clonotype comes from a pool of human donors with breast cancer or a healthy control (not recorded which). This chain joins TRBV2 to TRBJ1-1; 7 bases in between match TRBD1. Sequencing was performed on CD8+ T cells. The CDR3 sequence is CASSQQGMNTEAFF. The DNA reads TGTGCCAGCAGTCAACAGGGGATGAACACTGAAGCTTTCTTT. With all but the CDR3 taken from the reference TRBV2 and TRBJ1-1 genes, the full variable domain is: EPEVTQTPSHQVTQMGQEVILRCVPISNHLYFYWYRQILGQKVEFLVSFYNNEISEKSEIFDDQFSVERPDGSNFTLKIRSTKLEDSAMYFCASSQQGMNTEAFFGQGTRLTVV.